The 27 T cell receptor beta chains below all came from one sample that was sequenced in a study of cytotoxic CD8 clonotypes in ibrutinib-treated CLL. Method: immunoSEQ multiplex PCR; TCRdb's copy keeps in-frame clones and lacks some. The repertoire holds about 63,000 clones, with around 68% as singletons. The source material was PBMCs, sampled after 12 months of ibrutinib treatment. The origin of the receptors is a human donor with chronic lymphocytic leukemia.

The chain uses TRBV6-1 and TRBJ2-5; TRBD2 matches at 10 bases. The CDR3 has 15 residues. The germline V gene encodes CDR1 MNHNS and CDR2 SASEGT. Trimming took 10 bases from V and 0 from J; bases not matched to a gene: 8. The CDR3, as DNA: TGTGCCACTTCGTCTAGCGGGAGCTACCAAGAGACCCAGTACTTC. Translation gives CATSSSGSYQETQYF.

The chain recombines TRBV29-1 with TRBJ2-3, with D maybe TRBD1 (6 bases). The CDR3 runs to 14 residues. V lost 6 bases to trimming and J lost 0 bases, with 13 bases between them. Germline lookup yields CDR1 SQVTM and CDR2 ANQGSEA. The CDR3, as DNA: TGCAGCGTGGCAACAGGGTCTAGCACAGATACGCAGTATTTT. This encodes CSVATGSSTDTQYF.

The chain combines TRBV5-4 with TRBJ2-2; tentatively, D is TRBD1 or TRBD2 (7 bases each). From germline, CDR1 is SGHNT and CDR2 YYREEE (reference sequence). V lost 4 bases and J 4 bases, leaving 20 bases between the germline ends. The CDR3 consists of 17 residues. The chain's CDR3 is CASSPRGGGSSTGELFF. CDR3 DNA sequence: TGTGCCAGCAGCCCCAGGGGGGGCGGGAGTAGCACCGGGGAGCTGTTTTTT.

The V and J genes are TRBV30 and TRBJ2-1, with D perhaps TRBD2 (5 bases). V was pared by 2 bases and J by 0 bases, with 11 bases between. Germline CDR1 GTSNPN, CDR2 SVGIG (reference sequence). This CDR3 comprises 15 residues. In DNA, the CDR3 is TGTGCCTGGAGTCCTGGACTCCGCTCCTACAATGAGCAGTTCTTC. It specifies CAWSPGLRSYNEQFF.

The chain employs TRBV18 and TRBJ2-5; 11 bases agree with TRBD1. CDR3 length: 15 amino acids. Per germline, CDR1 KGHSH and CDR2 LQKENI. J lost 5 bases, V lost 2 bases, and 4 bases had no gene match. The CDR3 spells CASSPRTGGRETQYF. In DNA form, the CDR3 reads TGTGCCAGCTCACCAAGGACAGGGGGCCGGGAGACCCAGTACTTC. The full variable domain, in which reference TRBV18 and TRBJ2-5 provide the parts outside the CDR3, is NAGVMQNPRHLVRRRGQEARLRCSPMKGHSHVYWYRQLPEEGLKFMVYLQKENIIDESGMPKERFSAEFPKEGPSILRIQQVVRGDSAAYFCASSPRTGGRETQYFGPGTRLLVL.

The rearrangement joins TRBV13 to TRBJ2-3, with TRBD1 as a possible D gene (6 bases). CDR1 is PRHDT and CDR2 is FYEKMQ in the germline V gene (reference sequence). V gave up 2 bases and J gave up 3 bases, with 15 bases separating them. There are 16 residues in the CDR3. In DNA form, the CDR3 reads TGTGCCAGCAGCTTAACGCGACAGGCCGGGACAGATACGCAGTATTTT. It specifies CASSLTRQAGTDTQYF.

This clone was observed a single time. V usage is TRBV28 and J usage is TRBJ2-2, with a weak D call TRBD1 (6 bases). Germline CDR1 reads MDHEN; CDR2 reads SYDVKM. This CDR3 spans 17 amino acids. V shed 6 bases and J shed 6 bases, with 23 bases lying between them. CDR3 protein: CASRGPGTYSFSGELFF. In DNA, the CDR3 is TGTGCCAGCAGGGGACCCGGGACATATTCCTTCTCCGGGGAGCTGTTTTTT.

The chain's CDR3 is CASSLGGSSDTQYF. Written as DNA, the CDR3 is TGTGCCAGCAGCTTAGGGGGCAGCTCAGATACGCAGTATTTT. The V call is TRBV7-2, the J call TRBJ2-3; weak D call: TRBD1 (5 bases). The germline V gene has CDR1 SGHTA and CDR2 FQGNSA. The CDR3 length is 14 residues. The ends were cut back, 1 base at V and 4 bases at J, with 9 bases in the middle.

V gene TRBV2 combines with J gene TRBJ2-2; D possibly uses TRBD1 or TRBD2 (5 bases each). CDR1 is SNHLY and CDR2 is FYNNEI in the germline V gene. V was shortened by 3 bases and J by 7 bases, with 9 bases between the two germline ends. CDR3 length: 13 residues. The DNA of the CDR3 is TGTGCCAGCAGTGATTTGGGGGACGGGGAGCTGTTTTTT. It translates to CASSDLGDGELFF.

The chain has TRBV7-2 and TRBJ2-2; 8 positions agree with TRBD2. The CDR3 totals 15 residues. With 5 bases clipped from V and 7 bases from J, the junction kept 9 bases outside the gene matches. Germline-derived CDR1 and CDR2 are SGHTA and FQGNSA. The CDR3 region is CASSPPGLGLGELFF. CDR3 coding DNA: TGTGCCAGCAGCCCACCGGGACTAGGTCTCGGGGAGCTGTTTTTT.

This chain links TRBV25-1 with TRBJ2-7; a possible D gene is TRBD1 (6 bases). Germline loops: CDR1 MGHDK, CDR2 SYGVNS. V lost 5 bases to trimming and J lost 2 bases, with 16 bases between them. This CDR3 comprises 15 residues. CDR3 bases: TGTGCCAGCAGTAGGGAGTGGGGGCCCCCCTACGAGCAGTACTTC. The encoded protein is CASSREWGPPYEQYF.

The chain is built from TRBV5-1 and TRBJ2-7, with 7 bases lining up with TRBD1. The CDR3 runs 14 residues. With 2 bases clipped from V and 0 bases from J, the junction kept 2 bases outside the gene matches. The germline V gene encodes CDR1 SGHRS and CDR2 YFSETQ. The CDR3 nucleotides read TGCGCCAGCAGCTTTTCAGGGGGCTCCTACGAGCAGTACTTC. This gives the protein CASSFSGGSYEQYF.

This clone was counted a single time. V and J are TRBV10-3 and TRBJ2-1, with 9 bases aligning to TRBD1. The V and J ends lost 5 bases and 0 bases, in that order; junction bases with no gene match: 14. The CDR3 totals 19 residues. The V gene's germline CDR1 is ENHRY and CDR2 SYGVKD. CDR3 loop: CAISSSPGTGPSSYNEQFF. The CDR3 nucleotides are TGTGCCATCAGTTCCAGTCCCGGGACAGGGCCCTCCTCCTACAATGAGCAGTTCTTC.

J is TRBJ2-2 and V is TRBV9; possibly TRBD1 for D (6 bases). Germline loops: CDR1 SGDLS, CDR2 YYNGEE. The V gene lost 4 bases and the J gene lost 2 bases, with 12 bases spanning the gap. This CDR3 is built from 15 residues. CDR3 loop: CASSYGTFNTGELFF. CDR3 sequence (DNA): TGTGCCAGCAGCTATGGGACATTCAACACCGGGGAGCTGTTTTTT.

The J gene is TRBJ2-7, the V gene TRBV19, with a possible D match to TRBD2 (5 bases). V lost 3 bases to trimming and J lost 6 bases, with 12 bases between them. Germline V gene sequence: CDR1 LNHDA, CDR2 SQIVND (reference sequence). CDR3 length: 13 amino acids. Written as DNA, the CDR3 is TGTGCCAGTAGTATGAGCGGTCGTTCCGAGCAGTACTTC. It encodes CASSMSGRSEQYF.

The sample holds a few counts of this clone. The rearrangement links TRBV4-3 to TRBJ2-7; D call uncertain. V was clipped by 0 bases and J by 0 bases, with 9 bases between them. The CDR3 has 15 residues. CDR1 is LGHNA, CDR2 YSLEER, per germline. The CDR3 DNA sequence: TGCGCCAGCAGCCAAGAACGGCTCAGCTCCTACGAGCAGTACTTC. Amino acid sequence: CASSQERLSSYEQYF.

The gene calls are TRBV6-5 and TRBJ2-7, with 7 bases fitting TRBD1. This CDR3 is 15 amino acids long. V lost 5 bases to trimming and J lost 2 bases; unmatched junction nucleotides: 9. Germline CDR1 reads MNHEY; CDR2 reads SVGAGI. Here the CDR3 DNA reads TGTGCCAGCAGTACCCACGACAGGGAACCCTACGAGCAGTACTTC. Amino acids: CASSTHDREPYEQYF.

In its sample, this clone was seen once. The genes are TRBV19 and TRBJ2-1, with D unclear. The CDR3 covers 15 residues. Per the germline V gene, CDR1 is LNHDA and CDR2 is SQIVND (reference sequence). Trimming stripped 4 bases from V and 2 bases from J, with 12 bases between. Written as DNA, the CDR3 is TGTGCCAGTAGTACTCCGGCAGAAGCCTACAATGAGCAGTTCTTC. Translated, it gives CASSTPAEAYNEQFF.

This chain links TRBV6-6 with TRBJ1-5; the match to TRBD1 covers 10 bases. Per germline, CDR1 MNHNY and CDR2 SVGAGI (reference sequence). V shed 0 bases and J 4 bases; nucleotides not matched to a gene: 0. The CDR3 is 15 residues long. The CDR3 bases are TGTGCCAGCAGTTACTCGGGACAGGGGAATCAGCCCCAGCATTTT. Its protein product is CASSYSGQGNQPQHF.

This chain joins TRBV2 and TRBJ2-7; 7 nucleotides agree with TRBD1. The CDR3 totals 15 residues. V lost 0 bases and J lost 3; bases outside the gene matches: 5. CDR1 is SNHLY, CDR2 FYNNEI, per germline. In nucleotides, the CDR3 is TGTGCCAGCAGTGAAGCGCCCAGGGGGTACTACGAGCAGTACTTC. It translates to CASSEAPRGYYEQYF. The whole variable domain, filled in from reference TRBV2 and TRBJ2-7, reads EPEVTQTPSHQVTQMGQEVILRCVPISNHLYFYWYRQILGQKVEFLVSFYNNEISEKSEIFDDQFSVERPDGSNFTLKIRSTKLEDSAMYFCASSEAPRGYYEQYFGPGTRLTVT.

This clone was picked up a small number of times. The chain joins TRBV5-1 to TRBJ2-5; 8 bases agree with TRBD2. J gave up 1 base and V 4 bases, and 6 bases lay outside the gene matches. The germline gives CDR1 SGHRS, CDR2 YFSETQ. This CDR3 has 15 amino acids. The CDR3 region has the DNA TGCGCCAGCAGCCTGACTAGCGAGGGCCAAGAGACCCAGTACTTC. It encodes CASSLTSEGQETQYF.

This rearrangement joins TRBV5-4 to TRBJ2-2; 7 positions match TRBD1. The length of the CDR3 is 16 residues. V was pared by 4 bases and J by 0 bases, with 6 bases of the junction left unmatched. Germline V gene data show CDR1 as SGHNT and CDR2 as YYREEE (reference sequence). CDR3 amino acids: CASSAPGTANTGELFF. CDR3 nucleotide sequence: TGTGCCAGCAGCGCGCCCGGGACAGCGAACACCGGGGAGCTGTTTTTT.

V usage is TRBV28 and J usage is TRBJ2-7; no firm D call. Germline values: CDR1 MDHEN, CDR2 SYDVKM. This CDR3 comprises 12 residues. Between the trimmed V and J ends, which lost 5 bases and 4 bases, there was a span of 9 bases. CDR3 DNA: TGTGCCAGCAGTGCAGTTTTTTACGAGCAGTACTTC. Translation gives CASSAVFYEQYF.

This chain joins TRBV9 and TRBJ2-3; D is perhaps TRBD2 (6 bases). From germline, CDR1 is SGDLS and CDR2 YYNGEE. V lost 2 bases, J lost 0 bases, and 10 bases lay in between. The CDR3 consists of 15 residues. The CDR3 loop is CASSVSGTSTDTQYF. The CDR3 nucleotides read TGTGCCAGCAGCGTTAGCGGTACTAGCACAGATACGCAGTATTTT.

The J gene is TRBJ2-7, the V gene TRBV7-9, with 8 bases identical to TRBD2. The CDR3 is 14 residues long. V trimming: 5 bases; J trimming: 1 base; junction bases outside the gene matches: 4. Germline CDR1 and CDR2: SEHNR and FQNEAQ (reference sequence). The chain's CDR3 is CASSPGTSSYEQYF. The CDR3 region has the DNA TGTGCCAGCAGCCCCGGGACTAGTTCCTACGAGCAGTACTTC. Using reference TRBV7-9 and TRBJ2-7 for the parts outside the CDR3, the full variable domain is DTGVSQNPRHKITKRGQNVTFRCDPISEHNRLYWYRQTLGQGPEFLTYFQNEAQLEKSRLLSDRFSAERPKGSFSTLEIQRTEQGDSAMYLCASSPGTSSYEQYFGPGTRLTVT.

This clone was picked up a small number of times. The CDR3 sequence: CASSPGSSNQPQHF. CDR3 nucleotide sequence: TGTGCCAGCAGTCCAGGATCTAGCAATCAGCCCCAGCATTTT. The chain links TRBV7-8 to TRBJ1-5; D uncertain. The CDR3 contains 14 residues. Deletions cut 6 bases from V and 0 bases from J, with 9 bases between. Per the germline V gene, CDR1 is SGHVS and CDR2 is FQNEAQ.

The chain uses TRBV5-5 and TRBJ2-3, with a tentative D call TRBD2 (6 bases). V lost 0 bases to trimming and J lost 2 bases, with 10 bases between them. The CDR3 loop spans 15 amino acids. Germline CDR1 reads SGHKS; CDR2 reads YYEKEE (reference sequence). The CDR3 DNA sequence: TGTGCCAGCAGCTTGGTGGCGGGGCCCACAGATACGCAGTATTTT. The encoded protein is CASSLVAGPTDTQYF. The full variable domain, its missing parts supplied by reference TRBV5-5 and TRBJ2-3, is DAGVTQSPTHLIKTRGQQVTLRCSPISGHKSVSWYQQVLGQGPQFIFQYYEKEERGRGNFPDRFSARQFPNYSSELNVNALLLGDSALYLCASSLVAGPTDTQYFGPGTRLTVL.